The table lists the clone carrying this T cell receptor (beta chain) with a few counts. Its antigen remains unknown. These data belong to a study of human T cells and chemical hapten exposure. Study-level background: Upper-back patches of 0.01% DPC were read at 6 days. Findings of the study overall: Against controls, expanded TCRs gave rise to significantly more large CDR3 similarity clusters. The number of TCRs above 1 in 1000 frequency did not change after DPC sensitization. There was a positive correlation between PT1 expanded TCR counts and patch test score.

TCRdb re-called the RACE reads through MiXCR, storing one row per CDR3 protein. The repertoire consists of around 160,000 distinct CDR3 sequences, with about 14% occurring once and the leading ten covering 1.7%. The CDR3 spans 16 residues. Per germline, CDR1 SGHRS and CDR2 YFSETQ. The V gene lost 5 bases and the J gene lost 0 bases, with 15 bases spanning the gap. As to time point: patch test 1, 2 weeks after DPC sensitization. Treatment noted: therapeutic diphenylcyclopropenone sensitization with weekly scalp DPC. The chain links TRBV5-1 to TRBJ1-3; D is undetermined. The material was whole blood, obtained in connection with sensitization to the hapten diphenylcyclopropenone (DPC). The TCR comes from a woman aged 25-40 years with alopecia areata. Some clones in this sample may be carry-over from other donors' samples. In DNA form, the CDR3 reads TGCGCCAGCAGAGGGTCAGGAGCGTCCTCTGGAAACACCATATATTTT. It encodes CASRGSGASSGNTIYF.